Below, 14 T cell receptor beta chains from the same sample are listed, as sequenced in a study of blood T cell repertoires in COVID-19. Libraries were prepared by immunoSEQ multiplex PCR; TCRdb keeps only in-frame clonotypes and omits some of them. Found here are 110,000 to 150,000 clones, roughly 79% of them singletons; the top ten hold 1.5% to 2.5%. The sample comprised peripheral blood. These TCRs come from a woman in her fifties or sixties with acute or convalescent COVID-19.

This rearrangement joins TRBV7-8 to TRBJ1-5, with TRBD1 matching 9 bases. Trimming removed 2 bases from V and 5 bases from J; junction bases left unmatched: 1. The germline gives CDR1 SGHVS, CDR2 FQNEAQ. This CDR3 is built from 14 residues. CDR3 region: CASSLRQGDQPQHF. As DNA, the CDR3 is TGTGCCAGCAGCTTAAGACAGGGGGATCAGCCCCAGCATTTT.

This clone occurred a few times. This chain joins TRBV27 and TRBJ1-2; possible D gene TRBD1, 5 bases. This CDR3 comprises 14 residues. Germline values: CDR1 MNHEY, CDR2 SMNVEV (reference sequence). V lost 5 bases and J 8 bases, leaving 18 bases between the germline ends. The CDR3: CASSPLRGWGGYTF. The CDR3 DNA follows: TGTGCCAGCAGTCCTCTTAGGGGATGGGGCGGCTACACCTTC.

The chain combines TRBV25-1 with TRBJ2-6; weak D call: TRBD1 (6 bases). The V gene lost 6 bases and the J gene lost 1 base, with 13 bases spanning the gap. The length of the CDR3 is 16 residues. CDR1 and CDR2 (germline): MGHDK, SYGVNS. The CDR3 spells CASRQGYGSGANVLTF. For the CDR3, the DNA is TGTGCCAGCAGGCAGGGGTACGGGTCTGGGGCCAACGTCCTGACTTTC.

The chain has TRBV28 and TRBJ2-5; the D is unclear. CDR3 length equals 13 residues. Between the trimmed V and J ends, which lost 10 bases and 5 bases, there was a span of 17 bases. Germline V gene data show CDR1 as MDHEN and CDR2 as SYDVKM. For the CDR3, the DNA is TGTGCCACCGTCGGTTACTTACGGGAGACCCAGTACTTC. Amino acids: CATVGYLRETQYF.

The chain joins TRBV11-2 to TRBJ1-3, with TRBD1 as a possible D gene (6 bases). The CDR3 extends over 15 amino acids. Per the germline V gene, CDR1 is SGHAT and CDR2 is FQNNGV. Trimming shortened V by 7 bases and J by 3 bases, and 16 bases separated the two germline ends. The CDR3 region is CASTRTVLVGNTIYF. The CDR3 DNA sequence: TGTGCCAGCACCCGGACAGTGTTGGTTGGAAACACCATATATTTT.

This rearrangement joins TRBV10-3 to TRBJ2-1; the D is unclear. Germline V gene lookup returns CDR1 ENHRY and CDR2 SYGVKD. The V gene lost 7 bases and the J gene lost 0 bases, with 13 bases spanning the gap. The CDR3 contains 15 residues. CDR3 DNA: TGTGCCATCACTCCGAACCCTAGCTCCTACAATGAGCAGTTCTTC. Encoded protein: CAITPNPSSYNEQFF.

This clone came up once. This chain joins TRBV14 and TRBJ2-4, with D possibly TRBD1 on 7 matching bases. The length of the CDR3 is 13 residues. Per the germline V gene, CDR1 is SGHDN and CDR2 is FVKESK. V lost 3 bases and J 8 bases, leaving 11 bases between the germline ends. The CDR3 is CASSHSGGYIQYF. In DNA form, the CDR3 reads TGTGCCAGCAGCCACTCAGGGGGGTACATTCAGTACTTC.

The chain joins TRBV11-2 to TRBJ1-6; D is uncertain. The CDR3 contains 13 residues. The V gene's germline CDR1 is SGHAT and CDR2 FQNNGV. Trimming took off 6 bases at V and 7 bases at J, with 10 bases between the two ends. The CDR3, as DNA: TGTGCCAGCAGAAGAGGCTGGAATTCACCCCTCCACTTT. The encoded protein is CASRRGWNSPLHF.

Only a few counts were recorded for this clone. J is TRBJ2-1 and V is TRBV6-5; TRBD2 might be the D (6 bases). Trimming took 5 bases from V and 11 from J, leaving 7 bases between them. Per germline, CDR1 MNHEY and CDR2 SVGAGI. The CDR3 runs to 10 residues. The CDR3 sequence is CASSLAQQFF. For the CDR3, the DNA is TGTGCCAGCAGTCTAGCGCAGCAGTTCTTC.

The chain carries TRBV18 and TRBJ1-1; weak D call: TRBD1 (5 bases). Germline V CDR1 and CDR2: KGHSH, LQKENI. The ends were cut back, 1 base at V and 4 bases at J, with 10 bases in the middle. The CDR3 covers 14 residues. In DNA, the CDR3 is TGTGCCAGCTCACCACAGCAGGGTAGCACTGAAGCTTTCTTT. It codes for CASSPQQGSTEAFF.

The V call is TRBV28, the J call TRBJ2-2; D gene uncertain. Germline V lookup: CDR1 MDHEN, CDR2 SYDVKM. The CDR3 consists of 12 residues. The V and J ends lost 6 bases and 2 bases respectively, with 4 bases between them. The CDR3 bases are TGTGCCAGCAGCCCTAACACCGGGGAGCTGTTTTTT. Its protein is CASSPNTGELFF. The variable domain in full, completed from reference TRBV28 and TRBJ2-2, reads DVKVTQSSRYLVKRTGEKVFLECVQDMDHENMFWYRQDPGLGLRLIYFSYDVKMKEKGDIPEGYSVSREKKERFSLILESASTNQTSMYLCASSPNTGELFFGEGSRLTVL.

In nucleotides, the CDR3 is TGTGCCAGCAGTTCCCTAGTCCTGGGACTAGCGGGCTACGAGCAGTACTTC. Its translation is CASSSLVLGLAGYEQYF. The genes are TRBV28 and TRBJ2-7; 12 nucleotides align to TRBD2. Losses at the gene ends were 4 bases for V and 3 bases for J; bases not matched to a gene: 10. Germline CDR1 reads MDHEN; CDR2 reads SYDVKM. The CDR3 length is 17 residues.

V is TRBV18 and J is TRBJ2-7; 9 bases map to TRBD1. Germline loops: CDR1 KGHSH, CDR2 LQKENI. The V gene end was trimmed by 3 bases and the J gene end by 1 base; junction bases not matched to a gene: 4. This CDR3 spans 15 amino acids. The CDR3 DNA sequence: TGTGCCAGCTCACCGACAGGGGGGCATTCCTACGAGCAGTACTTC. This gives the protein CASSPTGGHSYEQYF.

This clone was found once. The CDR3 DNA sequence: TGCGCCAGCAGCGTGACAGGGGGCAATGAGCAGTTCTTC. Translating gives CASSVTGGNEQFF. The chain combines TRBV5-1 with TRBJ2-1; 9 bases are shared with TRBD1. The J segment lost 6 bases and the V segment lost 4 bases, leaving 2 bases of the junction unmatched. Germline-derived CDR1 and CDR2 are SGHRS and YFSETQ. The CDR3 consists of 13 residues.